Described below is a single T cell receptor (beta chain) sequence and its context. Its antigen is unidentified. Clones were sequenced by immunoSEQ multiplex PCR, and TCRdb holds only the in-frame ones, with some missing. The sample consists of 130,000 or so clones, just under 95% of them appearing once. This sample is drawn from a study of T cell responses to AZD1222 COVID-19 vaccine. Study-level results: Regions left unmutated in variants are reportedly the target of nearly half of spike-specific TCRs. At baseline, seropositivity was found in only a handful of AZD1222 recipients. After two AZD1222 doses, spike-specific TCR breadth and depth rose versus day 0. Only after the peak T cell response were repertoires sampled.

The CDR3 contains 16 residues. Trimming took off 1 base at V and 2 bases at J, with 15 bases between the two ends. Germline V gene sequence: CDR1 SGHRS, CDR2 YFSETQ. The receptor was derived from an adult in good health. V and J are TRBV5-1 and TRBJ1-2; D is unclear. The source material was peripheral blood, sampled on day 0 of AZD1222 vaccination. The CDR3 region has the DNA TGCGCCAGCAGCTTGACGGTAGAAGGGCCCAACTATGGCTACACCTTC. This gives the protein CASSLTVEGPNYGYTF.